This record covers a single T cell receptor (beta chain). The antigen is not known. This entry belongs to a study of T cell repertoires in ileal Crohn's disease. The J segment lost 9 bases and the V segment lost 5 bases, leaving 13 bases of the junction unmatched. The CDR3 covers 15 residues. CDR1 is GTSNPN, CDR2 SVGIG, per germline (reference sequence). Whole-study results and caveats: Compared with CD4 T cells, sorted CD8 cells carried more expanded clones. Clonal expansions were more frequent in active smokers than non-smokers at surgery.

Here immunoSEQ multiplex PCR was the method, and the copy in TCRdb shows in-frame clones only, minus some. The data show under 5,500 clones, roughly 80% seen once. Source material: ileal tissue. The sequence was obtained from an adult with Crohn's disease. The V call is TRBV30, the J call TRBJ1-6; 7 nucleotides line up with TRBD1. CDR3 DNA: TGTGCCTGGGGGCACATTGACAGGGACTTTTCACCCCTCCACTTT. It specifies CAWGHIDRDFSPLHF.